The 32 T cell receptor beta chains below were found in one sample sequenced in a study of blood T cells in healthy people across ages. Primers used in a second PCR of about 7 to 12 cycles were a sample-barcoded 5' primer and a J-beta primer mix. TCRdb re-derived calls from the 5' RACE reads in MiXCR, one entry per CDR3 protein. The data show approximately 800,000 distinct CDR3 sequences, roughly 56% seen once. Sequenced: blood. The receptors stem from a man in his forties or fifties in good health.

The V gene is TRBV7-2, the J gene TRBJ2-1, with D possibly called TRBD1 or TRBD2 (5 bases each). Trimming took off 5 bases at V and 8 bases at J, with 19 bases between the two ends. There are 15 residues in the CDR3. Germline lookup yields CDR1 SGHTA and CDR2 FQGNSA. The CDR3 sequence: CASSHEGRRIDEQFF. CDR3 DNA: TGTGCCAGCAGCCATGAGGGGCGTAGGATTGATGAGCAGTTCTTC. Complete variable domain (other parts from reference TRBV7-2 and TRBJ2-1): GAGVSQSPSNKVTEKGKDVELRCDPISGHTALYWYRQSLGQGLEFLIYFQGNSAPDKSGLPSDRFSAERTGGSVSTLTIQRTQQEDSAVYLCASSHEGRRIDEQFFGPGTRLTVL.

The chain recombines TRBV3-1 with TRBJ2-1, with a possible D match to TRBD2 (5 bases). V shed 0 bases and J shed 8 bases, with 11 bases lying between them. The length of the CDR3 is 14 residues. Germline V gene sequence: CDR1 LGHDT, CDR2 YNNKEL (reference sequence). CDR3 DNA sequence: TGTGCCAGCAGCCAAGATTCCTGGGGAGATGAGCAGTTCTTC. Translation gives CASSQDSWGDEQFF.

Here the CDR3 reads CASSRDWSYEQYF. The CDR3 nucleotides are TGTGCCAGCAGCCGGGACTGGTCCTACGAGCAGTACTTC. J is TRBJ2-7 and V is TRBV6-2 or TRBV6-3; D may be TRBD2 (6 bases). The CDR3 extends over 13 amino acids. Trimming left V 6 bases short and J 1 base short, with 10 bases between. Germline loops: CDR1 MNHEY, CDR2 SVGEGT.

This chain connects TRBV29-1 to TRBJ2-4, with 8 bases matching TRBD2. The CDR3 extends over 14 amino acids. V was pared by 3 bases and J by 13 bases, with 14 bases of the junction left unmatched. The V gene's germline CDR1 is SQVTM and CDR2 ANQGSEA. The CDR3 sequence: CSVEAGAGGNEQYF. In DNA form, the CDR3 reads TGCAGCGTTGAGGCTGGGGCGGGGGGAAATGAGCAGTACTTC.

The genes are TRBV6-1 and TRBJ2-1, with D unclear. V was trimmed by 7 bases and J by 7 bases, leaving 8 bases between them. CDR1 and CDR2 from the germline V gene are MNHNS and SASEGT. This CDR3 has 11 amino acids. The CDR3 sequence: CASKLGNEQFF. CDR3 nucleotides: TGTGCCAGCAAGTTAGGTAATGAGCAGTTCTTC.

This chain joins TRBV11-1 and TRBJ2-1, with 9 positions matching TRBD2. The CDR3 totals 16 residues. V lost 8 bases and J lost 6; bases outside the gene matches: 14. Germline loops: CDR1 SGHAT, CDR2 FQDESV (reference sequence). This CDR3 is CASSYGLAGGRNEQFF. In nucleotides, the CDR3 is TGTGCCAGCTCCTACGGACTGGCGGGGGGGCGCAATGAGCAGTTCTTC.

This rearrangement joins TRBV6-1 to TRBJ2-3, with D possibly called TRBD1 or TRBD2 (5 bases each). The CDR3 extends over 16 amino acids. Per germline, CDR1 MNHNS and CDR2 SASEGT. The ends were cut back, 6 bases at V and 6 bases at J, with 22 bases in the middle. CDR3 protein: CASREHGTDGWDTQYF. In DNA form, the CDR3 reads TGTGCCAGCAGGGAACACGGGACGGATGGATGGGATACGCAGTATTTT.

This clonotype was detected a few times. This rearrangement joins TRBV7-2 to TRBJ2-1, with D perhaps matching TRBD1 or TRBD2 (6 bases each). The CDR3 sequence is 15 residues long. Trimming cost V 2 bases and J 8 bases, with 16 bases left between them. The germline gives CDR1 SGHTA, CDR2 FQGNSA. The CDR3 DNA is TGTGCCAGCAGCTTACGACTAGGGGGTCGGGATGAGCAGTTCTTC. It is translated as CASSLRLGGRDEQFF.

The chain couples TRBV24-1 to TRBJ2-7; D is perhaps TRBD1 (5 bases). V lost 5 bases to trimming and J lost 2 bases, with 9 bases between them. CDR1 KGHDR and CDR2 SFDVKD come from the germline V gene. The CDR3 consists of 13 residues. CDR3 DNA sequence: TGTGCCACCAGTGGCAGGGCACCCTACGAGCAGTACTTC. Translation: CATSGRAPYEQYF.

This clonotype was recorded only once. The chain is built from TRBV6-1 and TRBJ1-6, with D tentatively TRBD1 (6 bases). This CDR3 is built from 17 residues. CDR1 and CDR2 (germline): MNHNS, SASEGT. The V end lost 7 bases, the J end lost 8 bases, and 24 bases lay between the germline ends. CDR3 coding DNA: TGTGCCAGCACCTTAGGTGGGGGCCGACGAATTCATTCACCCCTCCACTTT. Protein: CASTLGGGRRIHSPLHF.

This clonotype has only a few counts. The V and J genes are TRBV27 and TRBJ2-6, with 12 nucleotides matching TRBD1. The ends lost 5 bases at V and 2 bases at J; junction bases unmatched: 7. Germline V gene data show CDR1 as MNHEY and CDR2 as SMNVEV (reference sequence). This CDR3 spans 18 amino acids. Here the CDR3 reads CASSKAGTGGAGANVLTF. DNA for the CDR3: TGTGCCAGCAGTAAAGCCGGGACAGGGGGCGCTGGGGCCAACGTCCTGACTTTC. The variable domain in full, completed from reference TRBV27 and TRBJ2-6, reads EAQVTQNPRYLITVTGKKLTVTCSQNMNHEYMSWYRQDPGLGLRQIYYSMNVEVTDKGDVPEGYKVSRKEKRNFPLILESPSPNQTSLYFCASSKAGTGGAGANVLTFGAGSRLTVL.

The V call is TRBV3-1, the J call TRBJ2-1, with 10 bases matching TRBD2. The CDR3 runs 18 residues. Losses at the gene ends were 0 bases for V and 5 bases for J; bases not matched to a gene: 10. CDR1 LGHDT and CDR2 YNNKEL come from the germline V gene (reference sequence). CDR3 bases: TGTGCCAGCAGCCAAGACCCGGGGGCCAGCGGGAGGGACAATGAGCAGTTCTTC. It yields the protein CASSQDPGASGRDNEQFF.

For the CDR3, the DNA is TGCGCCAGCAGCCAAGACCAGCTAGCGGGAGTGAATGAGCAGTTCTTC. It is translated as CASSQDQLAGVNEQFF. The chain recombines TRBV4-1 with TRBJ2-1; TRBD2 matches 10 bases. This CDR3 region has 16 residues. V lost 0 bases to trimming and J lost 7 bases; unmatched junction nucleotides: 6. Germline V gene lookup returns CDR1 MGHRA and CDR2 YSYEKL.

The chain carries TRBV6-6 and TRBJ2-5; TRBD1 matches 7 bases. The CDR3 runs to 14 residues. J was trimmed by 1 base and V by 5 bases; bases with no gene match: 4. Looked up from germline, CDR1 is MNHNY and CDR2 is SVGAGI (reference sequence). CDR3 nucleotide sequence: TGTGCCAGCAGTAACCCAGGGGGCCAAGAGACCCAGTACTTC. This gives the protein CASSNPGGQETQYF.

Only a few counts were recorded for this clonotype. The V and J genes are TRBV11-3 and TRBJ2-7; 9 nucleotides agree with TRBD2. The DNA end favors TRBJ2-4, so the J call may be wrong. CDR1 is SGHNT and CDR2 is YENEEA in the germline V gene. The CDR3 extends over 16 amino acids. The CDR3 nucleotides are TGTGCCAGCAGCTTAGGGCTAGCGGGATCCAAAAACATTCAGTACTTC. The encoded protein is CASSLGLAGSKNIQYF.

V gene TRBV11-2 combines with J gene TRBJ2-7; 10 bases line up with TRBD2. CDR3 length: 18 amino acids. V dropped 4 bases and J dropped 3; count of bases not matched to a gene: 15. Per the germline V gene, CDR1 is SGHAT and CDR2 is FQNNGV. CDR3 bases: TGTGCCAGCAGCTCACTAAGGGCTAGCGGGAGTGGGGTCTACGAGCAGTACTTC. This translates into CASSSLRASGSGVYEQYF.

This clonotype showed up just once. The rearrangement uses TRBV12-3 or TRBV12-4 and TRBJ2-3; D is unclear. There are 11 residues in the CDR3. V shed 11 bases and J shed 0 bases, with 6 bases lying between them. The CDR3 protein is CARVSTDTQYF. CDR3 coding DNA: TGTGCCCGTGTCAGCACAGATACGCAGTATTTT.

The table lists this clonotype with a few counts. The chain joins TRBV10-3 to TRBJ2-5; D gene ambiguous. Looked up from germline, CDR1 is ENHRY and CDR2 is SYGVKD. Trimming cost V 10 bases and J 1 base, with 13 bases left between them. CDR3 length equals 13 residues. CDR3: CATNTGSQETQYF. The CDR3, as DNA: TGTGCCACCAACACCGGCAGCCAAGAGACCCAGTACTTC.

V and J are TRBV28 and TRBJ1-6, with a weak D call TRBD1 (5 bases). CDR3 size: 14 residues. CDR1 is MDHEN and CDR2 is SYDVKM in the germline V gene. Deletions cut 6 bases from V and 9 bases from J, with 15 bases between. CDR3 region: CASRGDLVSSPLHF. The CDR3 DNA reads TGTGCCAGCAGAGGGGATTTAGTGAGTTCACCCCTCCACTTT. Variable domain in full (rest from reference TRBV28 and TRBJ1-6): DVKVTQSSRYLVKRTGEKVFLECVQDMDHENMFWYRQDPGLGLRLIYFSYDVKMKEKGDIPEGYSVSREKKERFSLILESASTNQTSMYLCASRGDLVSSPLHFGNGTRLTVT.

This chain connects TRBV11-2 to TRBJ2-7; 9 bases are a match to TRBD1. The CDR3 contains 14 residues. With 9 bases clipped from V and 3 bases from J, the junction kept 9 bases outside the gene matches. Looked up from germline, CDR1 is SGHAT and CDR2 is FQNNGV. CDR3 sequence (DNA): TGTGCCAGTAACCCGGGACAGGGAAACTACGAGCAGTACTTC. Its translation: CASNPGQGNYEQYF.

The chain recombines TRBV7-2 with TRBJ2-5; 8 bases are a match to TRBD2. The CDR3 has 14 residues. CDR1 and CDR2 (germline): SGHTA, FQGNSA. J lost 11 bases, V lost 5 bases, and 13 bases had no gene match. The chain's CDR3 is CASSPRSGTREQYF. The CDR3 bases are TGTGCCAGCAGCCCTCGTAGTGGGACTAGAGAGCAGTACTTC.

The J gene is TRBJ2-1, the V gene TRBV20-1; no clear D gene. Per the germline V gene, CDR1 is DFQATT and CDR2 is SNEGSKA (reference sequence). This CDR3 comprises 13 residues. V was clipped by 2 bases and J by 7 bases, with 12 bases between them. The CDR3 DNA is TGCAGTGCTAGACGGCCCTTGGAAAATGAGCAGTTCTTC. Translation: CSARRPLENEQFF.

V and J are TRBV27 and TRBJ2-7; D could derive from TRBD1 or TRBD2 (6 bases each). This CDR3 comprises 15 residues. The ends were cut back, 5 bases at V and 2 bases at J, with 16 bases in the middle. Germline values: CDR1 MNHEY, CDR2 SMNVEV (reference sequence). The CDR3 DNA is TGTGCCAGCAGTAGGTTCGGGGGCACAGCCTACGAGCAGTACTTC. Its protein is CASSRFGGTAYEQYF.

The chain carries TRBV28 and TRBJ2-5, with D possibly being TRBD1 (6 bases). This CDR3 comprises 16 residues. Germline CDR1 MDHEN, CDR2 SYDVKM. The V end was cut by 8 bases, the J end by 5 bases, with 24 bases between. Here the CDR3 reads CASVQGAEMSRETQYF. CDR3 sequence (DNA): TGTGCCAGCGTACAGGGAGCCGAGATGTCAAGGGAGACCCAGTACTTC.

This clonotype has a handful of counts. This CDR3 is CASSQDSGYGETQYF. In DNA form, the CDR3 reads TGCGCCAGCAGCCAAGACTCAGGGTATGGCGAGACCCAGTACTTC. The chain uses TRBV4-3 and TRBJ2-5, with D possibly TRBD1 on 5 matching bases. Germline lookup yields CDR1 LGHNA and CDR2 YSLEER. The CDR3 is 15 amino acids. The V end was cut by 0 bases, the J end by 5 bases, with 13 bases between.

CDR3 protein: CASRGTGYEQYF. CDR3 DNA sequence: TGTGCCAGCAGGGGCACAGGTTACGAGCAGTACTTC. J is TRBJ2-7 and V is TRBV12-3 or TRBV12-4; the D gene is possibly TRBD1 (5 bases). The germline V and J ends were trimmed by 6 bases and 4 bases, with 10 bases remaining between them. The CDR3 totals 12 residues.

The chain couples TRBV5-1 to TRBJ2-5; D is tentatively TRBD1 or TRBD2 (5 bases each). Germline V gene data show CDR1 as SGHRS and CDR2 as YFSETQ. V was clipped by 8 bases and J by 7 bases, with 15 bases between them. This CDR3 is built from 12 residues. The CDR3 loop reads CARPGAEGTQYF. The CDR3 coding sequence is TGCGCCAGGCCCGGGGCAGAAGGGACCCAGTACTTC.

Written as DNA, the CDR3 is TGTGCCAGCAGCTCATCGGGACAGGACAAGCCATGGGGGGAGCTGTTTTTT. It is translated as CASSSSGQDKPWGELFF. The V gene is TRBV7-2, the J gene TRBJ2-2; 8 nucleotides align to TRBD1. The J segment lost 8 bases and the V segment lost 4 bases, leaving 15 bases of the junction unmatched. The germline gives CDR1 SGHTA, CDR2 FQGNSA. This CDR3 has 17 amino acids.

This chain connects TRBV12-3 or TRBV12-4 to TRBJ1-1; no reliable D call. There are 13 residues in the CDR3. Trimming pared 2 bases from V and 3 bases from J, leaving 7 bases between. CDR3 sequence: CASSLREYTEAFF. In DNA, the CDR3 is TGTGCCAGCAGTTTAAGGGAGTACACTGAAGCTTTCTTT.

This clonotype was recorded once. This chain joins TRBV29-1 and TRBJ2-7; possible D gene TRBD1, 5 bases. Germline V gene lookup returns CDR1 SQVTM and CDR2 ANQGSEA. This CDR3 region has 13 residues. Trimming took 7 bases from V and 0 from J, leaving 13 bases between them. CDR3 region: CSASQESSYEQYF. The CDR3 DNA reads TGCAGCGCCTCACAGGAGAGCTCCTACGAGCAGTACTTC.

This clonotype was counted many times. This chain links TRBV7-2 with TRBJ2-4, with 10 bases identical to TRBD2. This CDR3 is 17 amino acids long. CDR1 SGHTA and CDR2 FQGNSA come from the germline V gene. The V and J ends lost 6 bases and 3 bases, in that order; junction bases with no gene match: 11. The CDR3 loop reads CASSSLRTSGFKNIQYF. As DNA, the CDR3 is TGTGCCAGCAGTTCTCTGAGGACTAGCGGTTTCAAAAACATTCAGTACTTC.

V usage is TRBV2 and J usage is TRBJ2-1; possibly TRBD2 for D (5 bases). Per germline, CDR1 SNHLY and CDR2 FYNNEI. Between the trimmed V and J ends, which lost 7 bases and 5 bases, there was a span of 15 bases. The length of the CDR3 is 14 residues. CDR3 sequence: CASTLVAGDNEQFF. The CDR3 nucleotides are TGTGCCAGCACGCTAGTAGCCGGGGACAATGAGCAGTTCTTC.